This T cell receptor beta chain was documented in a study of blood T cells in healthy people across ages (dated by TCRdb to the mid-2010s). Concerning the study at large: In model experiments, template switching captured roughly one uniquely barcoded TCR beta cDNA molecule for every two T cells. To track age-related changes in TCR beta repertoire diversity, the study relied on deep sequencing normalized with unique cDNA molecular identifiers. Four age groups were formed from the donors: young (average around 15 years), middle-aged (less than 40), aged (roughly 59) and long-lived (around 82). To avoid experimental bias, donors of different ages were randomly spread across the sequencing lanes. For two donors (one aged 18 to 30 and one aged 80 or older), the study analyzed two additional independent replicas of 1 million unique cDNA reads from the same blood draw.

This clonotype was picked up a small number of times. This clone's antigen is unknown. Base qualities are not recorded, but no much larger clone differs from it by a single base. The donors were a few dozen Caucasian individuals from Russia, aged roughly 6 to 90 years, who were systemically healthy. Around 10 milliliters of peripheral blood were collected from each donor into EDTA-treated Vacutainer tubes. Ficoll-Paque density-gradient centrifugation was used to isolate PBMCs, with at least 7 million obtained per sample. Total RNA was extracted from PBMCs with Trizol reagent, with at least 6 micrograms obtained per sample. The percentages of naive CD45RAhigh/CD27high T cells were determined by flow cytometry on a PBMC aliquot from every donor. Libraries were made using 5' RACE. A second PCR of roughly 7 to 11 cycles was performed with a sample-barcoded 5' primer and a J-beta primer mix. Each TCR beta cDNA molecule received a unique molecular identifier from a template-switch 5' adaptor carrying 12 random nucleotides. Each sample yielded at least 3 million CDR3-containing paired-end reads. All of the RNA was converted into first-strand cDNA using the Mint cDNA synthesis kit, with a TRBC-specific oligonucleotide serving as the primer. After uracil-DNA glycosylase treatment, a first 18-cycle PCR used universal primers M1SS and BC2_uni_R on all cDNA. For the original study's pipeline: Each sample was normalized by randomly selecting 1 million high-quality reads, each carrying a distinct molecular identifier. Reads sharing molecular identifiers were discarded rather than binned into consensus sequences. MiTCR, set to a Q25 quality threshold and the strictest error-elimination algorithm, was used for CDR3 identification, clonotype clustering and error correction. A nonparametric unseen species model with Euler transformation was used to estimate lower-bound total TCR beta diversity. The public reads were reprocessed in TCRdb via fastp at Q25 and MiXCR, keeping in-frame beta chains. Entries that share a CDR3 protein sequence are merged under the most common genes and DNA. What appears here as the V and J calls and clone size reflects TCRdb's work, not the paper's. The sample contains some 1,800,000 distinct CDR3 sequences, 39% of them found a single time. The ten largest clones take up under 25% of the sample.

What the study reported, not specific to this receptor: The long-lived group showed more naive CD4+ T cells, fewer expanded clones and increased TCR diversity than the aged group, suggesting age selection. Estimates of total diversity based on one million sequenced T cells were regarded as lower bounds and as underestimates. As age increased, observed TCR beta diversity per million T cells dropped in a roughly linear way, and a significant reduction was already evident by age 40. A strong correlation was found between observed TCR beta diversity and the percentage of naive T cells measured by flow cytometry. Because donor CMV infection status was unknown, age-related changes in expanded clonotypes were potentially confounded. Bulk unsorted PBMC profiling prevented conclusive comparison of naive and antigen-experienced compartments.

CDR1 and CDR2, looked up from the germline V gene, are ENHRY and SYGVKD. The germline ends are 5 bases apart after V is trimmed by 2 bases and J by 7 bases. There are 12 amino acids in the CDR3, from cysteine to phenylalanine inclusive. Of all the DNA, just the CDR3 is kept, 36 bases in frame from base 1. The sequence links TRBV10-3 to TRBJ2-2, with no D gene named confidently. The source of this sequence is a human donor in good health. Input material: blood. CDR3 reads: CAISEGVGELFF. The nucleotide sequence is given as TGTGCCATCAGTGAGGGGGTCGGGGAGCTGTTTTTT.